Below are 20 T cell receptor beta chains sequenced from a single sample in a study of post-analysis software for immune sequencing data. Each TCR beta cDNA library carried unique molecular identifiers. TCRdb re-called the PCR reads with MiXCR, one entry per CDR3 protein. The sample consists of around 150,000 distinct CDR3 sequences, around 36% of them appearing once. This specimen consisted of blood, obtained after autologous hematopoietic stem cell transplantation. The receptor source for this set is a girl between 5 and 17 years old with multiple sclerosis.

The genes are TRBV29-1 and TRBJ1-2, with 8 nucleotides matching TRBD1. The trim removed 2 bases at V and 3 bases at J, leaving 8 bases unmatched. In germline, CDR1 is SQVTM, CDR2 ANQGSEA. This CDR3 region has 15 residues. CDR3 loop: CSVERGQGMHYGYTF. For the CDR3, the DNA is TGCAGCGTTGAACGCGGACAGGGTATGCACTATGGCTACACCTTC.

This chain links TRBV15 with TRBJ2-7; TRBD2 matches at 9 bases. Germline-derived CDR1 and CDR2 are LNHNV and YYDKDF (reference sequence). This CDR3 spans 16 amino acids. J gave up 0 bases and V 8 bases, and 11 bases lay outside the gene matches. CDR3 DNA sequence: TGTGCCACCGCCACCTGGCTAGCGGGGTTCTCCTACGAGCAGTACTTC. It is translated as CATATWLAGFSYEQYF.

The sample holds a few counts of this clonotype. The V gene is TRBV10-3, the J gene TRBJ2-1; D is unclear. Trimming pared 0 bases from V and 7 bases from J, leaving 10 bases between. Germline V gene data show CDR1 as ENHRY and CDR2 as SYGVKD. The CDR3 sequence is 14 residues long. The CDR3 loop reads CAISESPDGNEQFF. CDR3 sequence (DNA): TGTGCCATCAGTGAGTCCCCCGACGGTAATGAGCAGTTCTTC.

The CDR3 nucleotides read TGTGCCAGCAGCGTACTGGACAGGGAAAGTAACGAGCAGTACTTC. Protein product: CASSVLDRESNEQYF. This sequence joins TRBV9 and TRBJ2-7; 8 bases fit TRBD1. Losses at the gene ends were 1 base for V and 5 bases for J; bases not matched to a gene: 8. Germline values: CDR1 SGDLS, CDR2 YYNGEE. This CDR3 is 15 amino acids long.

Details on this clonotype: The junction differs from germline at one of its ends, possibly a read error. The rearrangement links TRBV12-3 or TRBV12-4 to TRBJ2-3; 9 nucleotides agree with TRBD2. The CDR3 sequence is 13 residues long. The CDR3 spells CASLAGRTGTQYF. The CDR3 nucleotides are TGTGCCAGCCTAGCGGGAAGAACAGGTACGCAGTATTTT.

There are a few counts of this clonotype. This CDR3 is CASRPPGADTQYF. CDR3 coding DNA: TGTGCCAGCAGACCCCCCGGGGCAGATACGCAGTATTTT. The chain carries TRBV6-5 and TRBJ2-3, with a tentative D call TRBD2 (5 bases). There are 13 residues in the CDR3. Germline CDR1 is MNHEY and CDR2 is SVGAGI. V lost 6 bases and J 4 bases, leaving 11 bases between the germline ends.

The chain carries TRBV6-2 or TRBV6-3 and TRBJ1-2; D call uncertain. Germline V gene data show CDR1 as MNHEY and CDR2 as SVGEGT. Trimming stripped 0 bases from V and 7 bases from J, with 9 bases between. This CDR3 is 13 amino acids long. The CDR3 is CASSYSAGIGYTF. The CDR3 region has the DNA TGTGCCAGCAGTTACTCGGCCGGGATTGGCTACACCTTC.

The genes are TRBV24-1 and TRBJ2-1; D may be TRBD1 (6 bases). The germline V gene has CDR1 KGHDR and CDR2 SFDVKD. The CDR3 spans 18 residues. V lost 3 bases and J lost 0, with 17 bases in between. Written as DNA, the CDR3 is TGTGCCACCAGTGATCGTACCGTTACAGGGAGCTCCTACAATGAGCAGTTCTTC. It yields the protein CATSDRTVTGSSYNEQFF.

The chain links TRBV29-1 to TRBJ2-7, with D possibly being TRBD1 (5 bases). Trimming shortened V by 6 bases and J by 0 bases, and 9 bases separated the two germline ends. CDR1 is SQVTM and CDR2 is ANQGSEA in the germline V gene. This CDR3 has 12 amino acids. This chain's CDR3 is CSVADSSYEQYF. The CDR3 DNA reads TGCAGCGTCGCCGACAGCTCCTACGAGCAGTACTTC.

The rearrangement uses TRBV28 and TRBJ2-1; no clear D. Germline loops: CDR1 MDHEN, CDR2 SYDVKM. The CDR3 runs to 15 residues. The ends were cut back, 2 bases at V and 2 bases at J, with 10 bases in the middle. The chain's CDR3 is CASSLTGFPYNEQFF. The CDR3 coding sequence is TGTGCCAGCAGTTTAACTGGATTCCCCTACAATGAGCAGTTCTTC.

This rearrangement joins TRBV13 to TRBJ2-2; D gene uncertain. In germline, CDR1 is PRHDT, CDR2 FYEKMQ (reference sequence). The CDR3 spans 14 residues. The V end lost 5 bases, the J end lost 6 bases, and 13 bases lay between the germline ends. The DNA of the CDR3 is TGTGCCAGCAGCCACATTTTAGGGTCCGGGGAGCTGTTTTTT. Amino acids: CASSHILGSGELFF.

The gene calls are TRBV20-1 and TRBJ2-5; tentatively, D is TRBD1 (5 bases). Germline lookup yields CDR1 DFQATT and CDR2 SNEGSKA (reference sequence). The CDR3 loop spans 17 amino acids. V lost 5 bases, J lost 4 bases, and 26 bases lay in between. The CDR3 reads CSAVAHASGRAPETQYF. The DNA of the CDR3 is TGCAGTGCTGTTGCACACGCCTCAGGCAGGGCCCCAGAGACCCAGTACTTC.

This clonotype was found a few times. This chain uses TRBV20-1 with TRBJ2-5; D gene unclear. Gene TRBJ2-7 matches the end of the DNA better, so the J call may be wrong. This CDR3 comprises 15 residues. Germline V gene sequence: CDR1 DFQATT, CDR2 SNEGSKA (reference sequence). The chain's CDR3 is CSARDPRKSTHEQYF. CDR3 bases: TGCAGTGCTAGAGATCCTCGGAAGTCCACTCACGAGCAGTACTTC.

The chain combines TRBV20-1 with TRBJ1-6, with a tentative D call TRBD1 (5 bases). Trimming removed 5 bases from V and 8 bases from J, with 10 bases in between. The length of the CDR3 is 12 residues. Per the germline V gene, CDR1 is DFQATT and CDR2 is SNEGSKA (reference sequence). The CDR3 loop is CSALPGDSPLHF. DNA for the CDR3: TGCAGTGCTCTCCCGGGGGATTCACCCCTCCACTTT.

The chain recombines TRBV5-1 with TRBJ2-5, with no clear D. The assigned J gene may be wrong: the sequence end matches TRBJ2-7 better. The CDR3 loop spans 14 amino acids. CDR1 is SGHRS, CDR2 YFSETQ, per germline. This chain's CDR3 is CASSFGFGNYEQYF. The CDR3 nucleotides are TGCGCCAGCAGCTTCGGGTTCGGAAACTACGAGCAGTACTTC.

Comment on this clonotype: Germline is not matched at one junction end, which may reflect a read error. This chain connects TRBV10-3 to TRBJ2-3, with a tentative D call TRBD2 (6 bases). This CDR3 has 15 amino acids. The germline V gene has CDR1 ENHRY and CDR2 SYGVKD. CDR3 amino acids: CAISRTDAGGDSQYF. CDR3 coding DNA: TGTGCCATCAGTCGGACTGACGCCGGGGGAGATTCGCAGTATTTT.

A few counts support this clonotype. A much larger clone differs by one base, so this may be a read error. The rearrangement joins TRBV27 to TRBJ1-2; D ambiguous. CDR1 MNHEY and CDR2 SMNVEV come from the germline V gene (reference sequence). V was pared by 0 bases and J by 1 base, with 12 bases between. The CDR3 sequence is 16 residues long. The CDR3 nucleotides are TGTGCCAGCAGTTTATCTTGCAGTACCAGTAACTATGGCTACACCTTC. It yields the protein CASSLSCSTSNYGYTF.

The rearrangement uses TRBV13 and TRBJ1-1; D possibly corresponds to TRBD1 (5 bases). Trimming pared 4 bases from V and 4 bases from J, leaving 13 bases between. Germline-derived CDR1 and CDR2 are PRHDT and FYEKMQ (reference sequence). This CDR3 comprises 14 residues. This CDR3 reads CASSWGRLGTEAFF. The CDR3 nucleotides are TGTGCCAGCAGCTGGGGACGGCTGGGCACTGAAGCTTTCTTT.

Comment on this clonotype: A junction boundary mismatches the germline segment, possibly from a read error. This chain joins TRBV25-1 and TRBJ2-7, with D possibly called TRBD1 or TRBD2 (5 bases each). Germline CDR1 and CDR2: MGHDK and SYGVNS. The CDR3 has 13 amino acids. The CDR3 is CASSSGRSSEQYF. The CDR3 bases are TGTGCCAGCAGTTCGGGACGGTCCTCCGAGCAGTACTTC.

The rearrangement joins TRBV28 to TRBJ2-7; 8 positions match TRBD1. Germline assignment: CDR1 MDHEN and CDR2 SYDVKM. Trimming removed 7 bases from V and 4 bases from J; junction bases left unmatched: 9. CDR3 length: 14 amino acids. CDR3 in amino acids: CASTTGALGYEQYF. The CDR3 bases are TGTGCCAGCACGACAGGGGCCCTAGGGTACGAGCAGTACTTC. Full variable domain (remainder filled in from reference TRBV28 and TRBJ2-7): DVKVTQSSRYLVKRTGEKVFLECVQDMDHENMFWYRQDPGLGLRLIYFSYDVKMKEKGDIPEGYSVSREKKERFSLILESASTNQTSMYLCASTTGALGYEQYFGPGTRLTVT.